A selection of T cell receptor beta chains follows, all from one sample in a study of response to subunit inactivated influenza vaccine. From the RT-PCR reads, TCRdb called clonotypes with MiXCR, one entry per CDR3 protein. The data contain about 520,000 distinct CDR3 sequences, roughly 7.9% of them seen just once; the ten biggest clones take up around 12%. This sample comprised PBMCs from blood, obtained around 25 months after vaccination. The receptors come from a man aged 50 to 69 who received an inactivated influenza vaccine. The CDR3 runs from the conserved cysteine through the conserved F or W. D genes are given only for firm matches. Clone size appears in some rows only: once, few, many, or a class for an expanded clone.

NA	few	TRBJ2-3	TRBV7-9	TGTGCCAGCGTAGCTGGGCTGAGCACAGATACGCAGTATTTT	CASVAGLSTDTQYF
NA	few	TRBJ2-1	TRBV9	TGTGCCAGCAGCAAAGCTGGAAGATACAATGAGCAGTTCTTC	CASSKAGRYNEQFF
NA	many	TRBJ2-1	TRBV29-1	TGCAGCGTTGAGACTAATCGGTTCTTC	CSVETNRFF
TRBD2	NA	TRBJ2-1	TRBV20-1	TGCAGTGCCACTACCCCTGGCGGGAGTGTAGATGAGCAGTTCTTC	CSATTPGGSVDEQFF
NA	NA	TRBJ1-4	TRBV6-5	TGTGCCAGCAGTTACGGGTCTGGGAAACTGTTTTTT	CASSYGSGKLFF
TRBD1	NA	TRBJ1-5	TRBV20-1	TGCAGTGCTCATAACAGGGGGCCCAATCAGCCCCAGCATTTT	CSAHNRGPNQPQHF
NA	NA	TRBJ1-1	TRBV10-1	TGCGCCACCGCACGCGGGCTGAACACTGAAGCTTTCTTT	CATARGLNTEAFF
TRBD2	many	TRBJ2-7	TRBV10-3	TGTGCCATCGGGACGGGACTAGCGGGAGTAGACGAGCAGTACTTC	CAIGTGLAGVDEQYF
NA	few	TRBJ1-1	TRBV6-2/TRBV6-3	TGTGCCAGCAGTTTCGGTAGGGCTGAAGCTTTCTTT	CASSFGRAEAFF
TRBD1	many	TRBJ1-1	TRBV5-6	TGTGCCAGCAGCCCATGGGACAGAGAAAACACTGAAGCTTTCTTT	CASSPWDRENTEAFF